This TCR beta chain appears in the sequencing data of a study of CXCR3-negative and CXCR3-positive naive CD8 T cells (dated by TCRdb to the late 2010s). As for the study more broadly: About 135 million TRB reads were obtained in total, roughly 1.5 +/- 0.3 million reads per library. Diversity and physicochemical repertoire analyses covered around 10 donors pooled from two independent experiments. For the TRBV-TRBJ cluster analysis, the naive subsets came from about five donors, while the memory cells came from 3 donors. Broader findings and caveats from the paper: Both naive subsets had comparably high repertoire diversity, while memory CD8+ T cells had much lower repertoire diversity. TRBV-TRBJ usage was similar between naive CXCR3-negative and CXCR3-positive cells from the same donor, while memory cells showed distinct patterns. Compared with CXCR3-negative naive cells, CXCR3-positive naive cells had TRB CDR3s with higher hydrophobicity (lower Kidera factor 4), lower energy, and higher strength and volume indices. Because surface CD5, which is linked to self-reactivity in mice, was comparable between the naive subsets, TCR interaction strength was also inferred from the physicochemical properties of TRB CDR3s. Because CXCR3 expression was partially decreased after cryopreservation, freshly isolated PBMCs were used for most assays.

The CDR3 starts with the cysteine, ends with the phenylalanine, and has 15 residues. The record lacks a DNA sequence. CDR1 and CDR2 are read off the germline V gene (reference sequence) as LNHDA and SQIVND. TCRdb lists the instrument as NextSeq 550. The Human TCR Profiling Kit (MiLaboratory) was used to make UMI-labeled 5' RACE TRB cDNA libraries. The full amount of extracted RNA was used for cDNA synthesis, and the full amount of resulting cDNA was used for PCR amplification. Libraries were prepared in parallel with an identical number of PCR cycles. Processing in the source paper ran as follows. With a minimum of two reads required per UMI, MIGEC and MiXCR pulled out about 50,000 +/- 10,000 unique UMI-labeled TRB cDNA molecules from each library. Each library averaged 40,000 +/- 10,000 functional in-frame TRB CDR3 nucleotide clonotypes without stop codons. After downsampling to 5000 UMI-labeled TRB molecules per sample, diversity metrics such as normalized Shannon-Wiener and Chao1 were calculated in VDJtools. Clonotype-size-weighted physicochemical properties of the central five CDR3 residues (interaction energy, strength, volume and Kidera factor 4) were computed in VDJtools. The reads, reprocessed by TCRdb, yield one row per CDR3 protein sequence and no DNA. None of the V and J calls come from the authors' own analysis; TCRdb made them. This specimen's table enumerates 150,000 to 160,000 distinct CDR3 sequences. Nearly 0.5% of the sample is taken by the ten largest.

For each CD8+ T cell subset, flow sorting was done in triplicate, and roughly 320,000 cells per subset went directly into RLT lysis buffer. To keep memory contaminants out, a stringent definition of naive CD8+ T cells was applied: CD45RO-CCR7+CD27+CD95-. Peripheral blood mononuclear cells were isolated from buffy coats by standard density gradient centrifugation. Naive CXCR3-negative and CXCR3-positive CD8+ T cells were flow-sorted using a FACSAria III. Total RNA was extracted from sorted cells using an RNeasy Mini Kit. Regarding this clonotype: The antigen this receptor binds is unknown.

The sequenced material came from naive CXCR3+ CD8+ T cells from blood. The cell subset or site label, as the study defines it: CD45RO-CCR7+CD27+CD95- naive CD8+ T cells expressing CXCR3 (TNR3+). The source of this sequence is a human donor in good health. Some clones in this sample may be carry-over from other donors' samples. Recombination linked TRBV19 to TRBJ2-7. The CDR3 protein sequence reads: CASSRRLTQTYEQYF.